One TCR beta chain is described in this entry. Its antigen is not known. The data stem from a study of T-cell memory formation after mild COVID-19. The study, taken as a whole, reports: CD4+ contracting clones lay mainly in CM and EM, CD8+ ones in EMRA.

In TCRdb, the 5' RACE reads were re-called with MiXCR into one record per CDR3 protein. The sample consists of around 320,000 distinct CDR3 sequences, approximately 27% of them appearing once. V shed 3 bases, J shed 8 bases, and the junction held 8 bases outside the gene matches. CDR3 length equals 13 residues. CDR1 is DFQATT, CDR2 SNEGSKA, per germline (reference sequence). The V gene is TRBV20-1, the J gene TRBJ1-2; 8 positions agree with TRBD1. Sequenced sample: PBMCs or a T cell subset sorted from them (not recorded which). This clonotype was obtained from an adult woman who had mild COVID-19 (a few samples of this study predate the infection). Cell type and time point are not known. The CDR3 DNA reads TGCAGTGCTAGGGAGGACAGGGCCCGGGGCTACACCTTC. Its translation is CSAREDRARGYTF.